A single sample gave rise to the 31 T cell receptor beta chains below, sequenced in a study of T cells in Graves' hyperthyroidism and ophthalmopathy. It was RNA transcripts that yielded the amplified TCR beta CDR3 regions. First-round RT-PCR of the TCR CDR3 relied on the HTBI primer set. TCRdb recomputed calls from the multiplex PCR reads with MiXCR, one row per CDR3 protein. The sample has some 760,000 distinct CDR3 sequences, approximately 15% seen once; the top ten hold 10% to 13%. Sequencing was performed on blood. The receptor source for this set is a woman between 18 and 30 years old with Graves' hyperthyroidism.

Concerning this clonotype: Given a much more abundant clone one base away, this may be a read error. The CDR3 protein is CASRLNRPGQGYEQYF. The CDR3 DNA reads as TGTGCCAGCCGCCTCAACCGACCGGGACAGGGATACGAGCAGTACTTC. The chain employs TRBV3-1 and TRBJ2-7, with 9 bases matching TRBD1. Germline V gives CDR1 LGHDT, CDR2 YNNKEL (reference sequence). This CDR3 contains 16 residues. Trimming took 8 bases from V and 4 from J; bases not matched to a gene: 15.

Many counts were recorded for this clonotype. The chain couples TRBV3-1 to TRBJ1-4; unclear D gene. The germline gives CDR1 LGHDT, CDR2 YNNKEL (reference sequence). This CDR3 is built from 13 residues. The V end was cut by 2 bases, the J end by 3 bases, with 4 bases between. The CDR3 nucleotides read TGTGCCAGCAGCCAAAGGGCTAATGAAAAACTGTTTTTT. Its protein product is CASSQRANEKLFF.

This clonotype was counted a few times. The chain uses TRBV7-6 and TRBJ2-1, with D possibly TRBD2 on 6 matching bases. Per germline, CDR1 SGHVS and CDR2 FNYEAQ. The V end lost 3 bases, the J end lost 2 bases, and 14 bases lay between the germline ends. The CDR3 is made up of 16 amino acids. This CDR3 is CASSFFAGPAYNEQFF. The DNA for the CDR3 is TGTGCCAGCAGCTTTTTTGCGGGGCCGGCCTACAATGAGCAGTTCTTC.

This clonotype has a handful of counts. This chain uses TRBV18 with TRBJ1-3; D is possibly TRBD1 (5 bases). There are 16 residues in the CDR3. Germline-derived CDR1 and CDR2 are KGHSH and LQKENI. Trimming stripped 3 bases from V and 0 bases from J, with 12 bases between. The CDR3 sequence is CASSPAGPNSGNTIYF. Here the CDR3 DNA reads TGTGCCAGCTCACCCGCGGGACCAAACTCTGGAAACACCATATATTTT.

This chain links TRBV7-9 with TRBJ2-1; D gene uncertain. Germline loops: CDR1 SEHNR, CDR2 FQNEAQ (reference sequence). V was trimmed by 0 bases and J by 8 bases, leaving 8 bases between them. The CDR3 totals 13 residues. The CDR3 DNA reads as TGTGCCAGCAGCTTAGCATTTGGGCATGAGCAGTTCTTC. Its translation is CASSLAFGHEQFF.

This clonotype was seen many times. The chain carries TRBV11-2 and TRBJ2-3, with 13 bases lining up with TRBD2. The V gene end was trimmed by 4 bases and the J gene end by 6 bases; junction bases not matched to a gene: 19. Looked up from germline, CDR1 is SGHAT and CDR2 is FQNNGV. The CDR3 contains 20 residues. For the CDR3, the DNA is TGTGCCAGCAGCTCCCAATGGGCCGCCTGGACTAGCGGGAGTCTTGATACGCAGTATTTT. Encoded protein: CASSSQWAAWTSGSLDTQYF. Full variable domain (outside the CDR3, taken from reference TRBV11-2 and TRBJ2-3): EAGVAQSPRYKIIEKRQSVAFWCNPISGHATLYWYQQILGQGPKLLIQFQNNGVVDDSQLPKDRFSAERLKGVDSTLKIQPAKLEDSAVYLCASSSQWAAWTSGSLDTQYFGPGTRLTVL.

This clonotype was seen repeatedly, ten times or more. CDR3 region: CASSLFGSWTDTQYF. CDR3 nucleotides: TGTGCCAGCAGTTTATTCGGGAGTTGGACAGATACGCAGTATTTT. This sequence joins TRBV12-3 or TRBV12-4 and TRBJ2-3, with D perhaps TRBD2 (6 bases). This CDR3 region has 15 residues. V dropped 2 bases and J dropped 3 bases, with 12 bases sitting between them.

The sample holds a few counts of this clonotype. V is TRBV20-1 and J is TRBJ2-1, with 8 bases matching TRBD2. CDR1 DFQATT and CDR2 SNEGSKA come from the germline V gene (reference sequence). This CDR3 spans 13 amino acids. The V gene end was trimmed by 6 bases and the J gene end by 6 bases; junction bases not matched to a gene: 7. Here the CDR3 reads CSAERELVNEQFF. In nucleotides, the CDR3 is TGCAGTGCGGAGCGGGAGCTCGTCAATGAGCAGTTCTTC.

There are a few counts of this clonotype. The chain joins TRBV19 to TRBJ2-2; 7 bases fit TRBD1. This CDR3 spans 15 amino acids. The germline gives CDR1 LNHDA, CDR2 SQIVND (reference sequence). Unmatched junction bases numbered 12, after V lost 7 bases and J lost 7 bases. The CDR3: CASTPTGQIFGELFF. In DNA form, the CDR3 reads TGTGCCAGTACCCCAACGGGACAGATCTTCGGGGAGCTGTTTTTT.

This clonotype occurred a few times. The CDR3 sequence is CASSIRQQANTEAFF. DNA for the CDR3: TGTGCCAGTAGTATTCGGCAGCAGGCTAACACTGAAGCTTTCTTT. The chain couples TRBV19 to TRBJ1-1; D remains unclear. Trimming stripped 3 bases from V and 2 bases from J, with 13 bases between. The CDR3 has 15 amino acids. Per the germline V gene, CDR1 is LNHDA and CDR2 is SQIVND (reference sequence).

There are many counts of this clonotype. The V gene is TRBV7-9, the J gene TRBJ1-5; weak D call: TRBD1 (5 bases). Germline V gene lookup returns CDR1 SEHNR and CDR2 FQNEAQ (reference sequence). V gave up 6 bases and J gave up 7 bases, with 13 bases separating them. The CDR3 loop spans 13 amino acids. CDR3 residues: CASSPGAGQPQHF. For the CDR3, the DNA is TGTGCCAGCAGTCCCGGGGCGGGCCAGCCCCAGCATTTT. Variable domain in full (rest from reference TRBV7-9 and TRBJ1-5): DTGVSQNPRHKITKRGQNVTFRCDPISEHNRLYWYRQTLGQGPEFLTYFQNEAQLEKSRLLSDRFSAERPKGSFSTLEIQRTEQGDSAMYLCASSPGAGQPQHFGDGTRLSIL.

This clonotype occurred many times. The chain employs TRBV29-1 and TRBJ2-1, with 7 bases aligning to TRBD2. Germline CDR1 SQVTM, CDR2 ANQGSEA. Germline trimming cut 3 bases from V and 1 base from J; bases unmatched to any gene: 6. The CDR3 spans 15 residues. The CDR3: CSVERAGASYNEQFF. The CDR3, as DNA: TGCAGCGTTGAGAGGGCGGGAGCTTCCTACAATGAGCAGTTCTTC.

The chain has TRBV27 and TRBJ2-7, with D possibly matching TRBD2 (7 bases). V lost 0 bases, J lost 2 bases, and 26 bases lay in between. CDR3 length equals 20 residues. Germline-derived CDR1 and CDR2 are MNHEY and SMNVEV (reference sequence). The CDR3 protein is CASSLSPFLVRGARPYEQYF. The DNA for the CDR3 is TGTGCCAGCAGTTTATCTCCTTTTTTGGTCCGGGGGGCGCGACCCTACGAGCAGTACTTC.

On this clonotype: The junction departs from the called germline gene at one end, perhaps through a read error. The rearrangement uses TRBV28 and TRBJ2-7; D is possibly TRBD1 (9 bases). Germline V gene data show CDR1 as MDHEN and CDR2 as SYDVKM. The CDR3 runs 17 residues. The CDR3 coding sequence is TGTGCCAGCAGTCCTCTCCCACAGGGGGCGGGAGGAGCCGAGCGGTACTTC. As protein: CASSPLPQGAGGAERYF.

This clonotype was counted a few times. This CDR3 reads CASSARQGWADTQYF. The CDR3 DNA sequence: TGTGCCAGCAGCGCTAGACAGGGATGGGCAGATACGCAGTATTTT. V usage is TRBV9 and J usage is TRBJ2-3; 7 nucleotides match TRBD1. From germline, CDR1 is SGDLS and CDR2 YYNGEE. The CDR3 totals 15 residues. Trimming removed 3 bases from V and 4 bases from J; junction bases left unmatched: 8. Combining the CDR3 with reference TRBV9 and TRBJ2-3 gives the whole variable domain DSGVTQTPKHLITATGQRVTLRCSPRSGDLSVYWYQQSLDQGLQFLIQYYNGEERAKGNILERFSAQQFPDLHSELNLSSLELGDSALYFCASSARQGWADTQYFGPGTRLTVL.

This clonotype occurred many times. The chain employs TRBV30 and TRBJ2-1; a weak D match, TRBD2 (6 bases). This CDR3 is 13 amino acids long. V was pared by 4 bases and J by 5 bases, with 12 bases between. Per germline, CDR1 GTSNPN and CDR2 SVGIG (reference sequence). The CDR3 nucleotides are TGTGCCTGGACCCCCGGACTACACAATGAGCAGTTCTTC. Its protein product is CAWTPGLHNEQFF. Supplemented by reference TRBV30 and TRBJ2-1, the full variable domain reads SQTIHQWPATLVQPVGSPLSLECTVEGTSNPNLYWYRQAAGRGLQLLFYSVGIGQISSEVPQNLSASRPQDRQFILSSKKLLLSDSGFYLCAWTPGLHNEQFFGPGTRLTVL.

The rearrangement links TRBV10-3 to TRBJ2-7; 10 bases fit TRBD1. Germline CDR1 and CDR2: ENHRY and SYGVKD. V lost 3 bases and J lost 4; bases outside the gene matches: 6. The CDR3 sequence is 15 residues long. The CDR3 region is CAISDPGTGVYEQYF. The CDR3 DNA is TGTGCCATCAGTGATCCGGGGACAGGGGTGTACGAGCAGTACTTC.

Note on this clonotype: This may arise from a read error, as a much more abundant clone is one base away. V is TRBV3-1 and J is TRBJ1-1, with TRBD1 matching over 10 bases. The CDR3 runs to 14 residues. Germline CDR1 and CDR2: LGHDT and YNNKEL (reference sequence). V lost 4 bases, J lost 6 bases, and 5 bases stayed unmatched. The CDR3 protein is CASSLGTGEAEAFF. The CDR3 DNA is TGTGCCAGCAGCCTCGGGACAGGGGAAGCTGAAGCTTTCTTT.

This clonotype was seen at least ten times. The chain combines TRBV13 with TRBJ2-7, with TRBD2 as a possible D gene (6 bases). V was trimmed by 0 bases and J by 7 bases, leaving 10 bases between them. CDR3 size: 13 residues. Germline CDR1 reads PRHDT; CDR2 reads FYEKMQ (reference sequence). CDR3 sequence: CASSLGEGLEQYF. The CDR3 DNA reads TGTGCCAGCAGCTTAGGGGAGGGGTTGGAGCAGTACTTC.

This clonotype was counted at least ten times. The rearrangement uses TRBV24-1 and TRBJ1-5, with D unclear. Germline CDR1 is KGHDR and CDR2 is SFDVKD. V lost 4 bases and J 2 bases, leaving 8 bases between the germline ends. This CDR3 region has 14 residues. CDR3 coding DNA: TGTGCCACCAGTGACCCCCGGGGCAATCAGCCCCAGCATTTT. Residues: CATSDPRGNQPQHF.

This clonotype was recorded at least ten times. The chain is built from TRBV28 and TRBJ1-2; D may be TRBD1 (5 bases). CDR1 MDHEN and CDR2 SYDVKM come from the germline V gene. The CDR3 loop spans 16 amino acids. Trimming stripped 4 bases from V and 2 bases from J, with 17 bases between. CDR3 protein: CASSSDYRDGNYGYTF. CDR3 nucleotide sequence: TGTGCCAGCAGTTCAGACTACCGGGACGGAAACTATGGCTACACCTTC.

This clonotype was recorded many times. The DNA of the CDR3 is TGCGCCAGCAGCCGCAAAAGGGGAGGGACAGGGGGAACTGAAGCTTTCTTT. Residues: CASSRKRGGTGGTEAFF. This sequence joins TRBV4-3 and TRBJ1-1, with 11 bases fitting TRBD1. CDR1 and CDR2 (germline): LGHNA, YSLEER. Trimming cost V 4 bases and J 5 bases; bases outside gene matches: 12. The CDR3 spans 17 residues.

This clonotype was observed many times. The CDR3 bases are TGCAGTGCTGCCCGGGGGTCCTATGGCTACACCTTC. Translating gives CSAARGSYGYTF. V gene TRBV20-1 combines with J gene TRBJ1-2; the D gene is possibly TRBD1 (5 bases). Germline V lookup: CDR1 DFQATT, CDR2 SNEGSKA (reference sequence). The CDR3 sequence is 12 residues long. V was clipped by 5 bases and J by 4 bases, with 11 bases between them.

This clonotype was found many times. This chain uses TRBV20-1 with TRBJ2-7; maybe TRBD1 (6 bases). Trimming took 6 bases from V and 2 from J, leaving 14 bases between them. The CDR3 totals 13 residues. Germline V gives CDR1 DFQATT, CDR2 SNEGSKA (reference sequence). The CDR3 DNA is TGCAGTGCCTCAAGGACAGATGCCTACGAGCAGTACTTC. Encoded protein: CSASRTDAYEQYF.

This clonotype was detected ten times or more. V is TRBV30 and J is TRBJ2-5, with 8 bases that match TRBD1. The CDR3 length is 17 residues. Germline V lookup: CDR1 GTSNPN, CDR2 SVGIG (reference sequence). J gave up 6 bases and V 4 bases, and 19 bases lay outside the gene matches. CDR3 protein: CAWMATPATGDVKTQYF. The DNA of the CDR3 is TGTGCCTGGATGGCCACACCCGCGACAGGGGACGTGAAGACCCAGTACTTC. Complete variable domain (other parts from reference TRBV30 and TRBJ2-5): SQTIHQWPATLVQPVGSPLSLECTVEGTSNPNLYWYRQAAGRGLQLLFYSVGIGQISSEVPQNLSASRPQDRQFILSSKKLLLSDSGFYLCAWMATPATGDVKTQYFGPGTRLLVL.

This clonotype has at least ten counts. The CDR3 sequence: CASSFRTGNTEAFF. CDR3 bases: TGTGCCAGCAGCTTTCGAACGGGGAACACTGAAGCTTTCTTT. The gene calls are TRBV7-2 and TRBJ1-1; D not resolved. This CDR3 comprises 14 residues. With 3 bases removed from V and 1 base from J, the gap between germline ends came to 9 bases. CDR1 and CDR2 (germline): SGHTA, FQGNSA.

In this sample, this clonotype turned up a few times. This chain uses TRBV28 with TRBJ2-1; unclear D gene. The germline gives CDR1 MDHEN, CDR2 SYDVKM. V shed 8 bases and J shed 7 bases, with 9 bases lying between them. This CDR3 comprises 11 residues. CDR3 DNA sequence: TGTGCCAGCCTCATTAGAAATGAGCAGTTCTTC. Residues: CASLIRNEQFF.

This clonotype turned up a few times. This chain connects TRBV2 to TRBJ2-2; TRBD1 or TRBD2 may be the D gene (6 bases each). V was cut by 6 bases and J by 6 bases, with 17 bases left in between. This CDR3 comprises 15 residues. Germline assignment: CDR1 SNHLY and CDR2 FYNNEI. The CDR3 region is CASSKGGSKSGELFF. CDR3 nucleotides: TGTGCCAGCAGCAAAGGGGGGTCAAAATCCGGGGAGCTGTTTTTT.

This clonotype was counted ten times or more. This chain connects TRBV2 to TRBJ1-5; D unresolved. The V end lost 3 bases, the J end lost 7 bases, and 13 bases lay between the germline ends. The CDR3 covers 14 residues. Germline values: CDR1 SNHLY, CDR2 FYNNEI. The CDR3 loop reads CASSDAPRRQPQHF. DNA of the CDR3: TGTGCCAGCAGTGACGCTCCGCGAAGACAGCCCCAGCATTTT.

This clonotype was counted many times. The chain has TRBV28 and TRBJ2-3; 8 nucleotides align to TRBD2. The CDR3 covers 15 residues. Germline CDR1 is MDHEN and CDR2 is SYDVKM. V trimming: 6 bases; J trimming: 3 bases; junction bases outside the gene matches: 8. The CDR3 coding sequence is TGTGCCAGCAGCCAACTAGCGGAGCTAACAGATACGCAGTATTTT. This codes for CASSQLAELTDTQYF.

This clonotype has ten or more counts. The chain combines TRBV27 with TRBJ2-1; D might be TRBD1 (5 bases). This CDR3 contains 12 residues. Trimming cost V 10 bases and J 3 bases, with 10 bases left between them. Germline CDR1 reads MNHEY; CDR2 reads SMNVEV (reference sequence). The DNA of the CDR3 is TGTGCCACTCAGGACATCTACAATGAGCAGTTCTTC. Translated, it gives CATQDIYNEQFF.